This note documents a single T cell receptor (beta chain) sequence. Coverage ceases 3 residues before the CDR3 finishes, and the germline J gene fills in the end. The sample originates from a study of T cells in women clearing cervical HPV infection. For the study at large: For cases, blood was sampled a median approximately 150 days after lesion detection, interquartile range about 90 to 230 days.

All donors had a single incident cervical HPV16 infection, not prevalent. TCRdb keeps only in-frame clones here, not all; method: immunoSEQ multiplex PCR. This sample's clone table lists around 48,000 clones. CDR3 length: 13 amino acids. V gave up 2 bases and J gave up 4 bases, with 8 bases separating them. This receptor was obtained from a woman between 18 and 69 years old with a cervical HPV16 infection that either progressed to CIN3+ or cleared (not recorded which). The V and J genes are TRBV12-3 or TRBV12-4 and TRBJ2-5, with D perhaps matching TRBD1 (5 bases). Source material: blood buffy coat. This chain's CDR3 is CASSLKGRETQYF. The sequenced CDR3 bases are TGTGCCAGCAGTTTAAAGGGGCGAGAGACC.